The clone carrying this T cell receptor beta chain has only a few counts. What it binds is not known. Germline CDR1 LNHDA, CDR2 SQIVND (reference sequence). The CDR3 has 15 amino acids. V lost 6 bases, J lost 6 bases, and 11 bases stayed unmatched. As for time point: week 23, last vaccination. The vaccine gave 300 ug of a 20-mer mutant IDH1 peptide subcutaneously per dose. Assay used: immunoSEQ multiplex PCR; TCRdb lists only in-frame clones, some missing. The sample yields some 40,000 clones, roughly 79% seen once. The data were taken from a study of a mutant IDH1 vaccine in newly diagnosed glioma. Across the study: Initiation of the vaccine course occurred 4-6 weeks after radiotherapy alone, or alongside temozolomide cycles.

The starting material was PBMCs, obtained from a glioma patient whose treatment included an IDH1 peptide vaccine. This TCR was sampled from a man aged 35 to 55 with glioma. J is TRBJ2-7 and V is TRBV19; 10 nucleotides align to TRBD2. The CDR3 DNA reads as TGTGCCAGTAGCAAGACTAGCGGGCCCTTCACCGAGCAGTACTTC. It encodes CASSKTSGPFTEQYF.